There are a few counts of the clone carrying this T cell receptor (beta chain). Its specificity is unknown. Amplification used 60 Vbeta primers and 13 Jbeta primers. Using immunoSEQ multiplex PCR, the repertoire was profiled, and TCRdb retains in-frame clones only, with some absent. The table lists some 200,000 clones, around 80% of them singletons, with 0.2% to 0.25% in the top ten. These data come from a study of cytomegalovirus exposure and HLA in healthy donors. The CDR3 sequence is 16 residues long. The germline V gene has CDR1 SGHTA and CDR2 FQGNSA. Trimming took 1 base from V and 2 from J; bases not matched to a gene: 2. Findings and caveats of the study: Earlier analysis yielded a pattern in which most TCR beta V segments were productive about 90% or about 30% of the time.

The chain uses TRBV7-2 and TRBJ2-1; TRBD2 matches 10 bases. The receptor was derived from a girl aged 2-10 years in good health and CMV-seronegative. What was sequenced was PBMCs. The CDR3, as DNA: TGTGCCAGCAGCTTAGGGCTAGCGGGGGCCTACAATGAGCAGTTCTTC. Translated: CASSLGLAGAYNEQFF.